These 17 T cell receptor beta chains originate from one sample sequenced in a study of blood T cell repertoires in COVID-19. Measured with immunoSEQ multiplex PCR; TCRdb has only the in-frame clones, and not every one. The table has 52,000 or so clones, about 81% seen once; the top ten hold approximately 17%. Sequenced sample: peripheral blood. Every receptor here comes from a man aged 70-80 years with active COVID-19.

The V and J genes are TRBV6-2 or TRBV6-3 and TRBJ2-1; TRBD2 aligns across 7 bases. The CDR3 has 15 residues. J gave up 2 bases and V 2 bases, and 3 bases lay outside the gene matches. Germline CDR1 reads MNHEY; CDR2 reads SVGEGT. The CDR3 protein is CASSYLADTYNEQFF. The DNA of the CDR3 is TGTGCCAGCAGTTACCTAGCGGATACCTACAATGAGCAGTTCTTC.

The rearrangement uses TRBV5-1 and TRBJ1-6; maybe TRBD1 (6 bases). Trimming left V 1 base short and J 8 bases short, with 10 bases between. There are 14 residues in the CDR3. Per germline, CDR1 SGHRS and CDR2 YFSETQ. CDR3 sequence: CASSLTGIDSPLHF. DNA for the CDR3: TGCGCCAGCAGCTTGACAGGGATAGATTCACCCCTCCACTTT.

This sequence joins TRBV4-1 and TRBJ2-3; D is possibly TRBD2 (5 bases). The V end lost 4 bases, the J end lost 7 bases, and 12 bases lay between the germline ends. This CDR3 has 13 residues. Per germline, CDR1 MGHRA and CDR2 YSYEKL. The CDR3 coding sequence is TGCGCCAGCAGCCCTACTAGAGCAAATACGCAGTATTTT. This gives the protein CASSPTRANTQYF.

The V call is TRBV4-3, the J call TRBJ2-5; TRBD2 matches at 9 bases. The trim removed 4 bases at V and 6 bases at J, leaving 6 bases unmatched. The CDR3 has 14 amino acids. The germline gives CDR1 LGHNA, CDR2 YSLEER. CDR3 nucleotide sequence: TGCGCCAGCAGCCTGGGACTAGCAAATCAGACCCAGTACTTC. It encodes CASSLGLANQTQYF.

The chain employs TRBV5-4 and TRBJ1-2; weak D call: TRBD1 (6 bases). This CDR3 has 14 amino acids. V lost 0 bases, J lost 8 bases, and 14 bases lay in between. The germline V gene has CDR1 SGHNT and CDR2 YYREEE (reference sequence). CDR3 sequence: CASSLAAGAEGYTF. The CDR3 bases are TGTGCCAGCAGCTTGGCGGCGGGGGCGGAGGGCTACACCTTC. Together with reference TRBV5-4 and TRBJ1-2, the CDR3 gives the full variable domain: ETGVTQSPTHLIKTRGQQVTLRCSSQSGHNTVSWYQQALGQGPQFIFQYYREEENGRGNFPPRFSGLQFPNYSSELNVNALELDDSALYLCASSLAAGAEGYTFGSGTRLTVV.

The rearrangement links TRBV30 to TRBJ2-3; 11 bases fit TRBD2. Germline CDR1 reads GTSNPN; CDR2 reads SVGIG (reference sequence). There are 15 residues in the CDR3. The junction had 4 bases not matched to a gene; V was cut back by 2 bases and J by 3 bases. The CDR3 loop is CAWSLAGGETDTQYF. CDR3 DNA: TGTGCCTGGAGTTTAGCGGGAGGGGAAACAGATACGCAGTATTTT.

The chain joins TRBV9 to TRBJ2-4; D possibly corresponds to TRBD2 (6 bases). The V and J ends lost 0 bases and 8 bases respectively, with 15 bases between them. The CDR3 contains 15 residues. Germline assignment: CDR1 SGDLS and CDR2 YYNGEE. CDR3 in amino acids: CASSVAALRRDIQYF. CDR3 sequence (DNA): TGTGCCAGCAGCGTAGCAGCCCTCCGGAGGGACATTCAGTACTTC.

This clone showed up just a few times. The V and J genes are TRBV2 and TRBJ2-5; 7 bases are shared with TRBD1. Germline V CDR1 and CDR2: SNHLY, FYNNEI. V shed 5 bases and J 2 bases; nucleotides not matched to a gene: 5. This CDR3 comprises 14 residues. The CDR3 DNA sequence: TGTGCCAGCAGTTTTCTGACAGGGCAAGAGACCCAGTACTTC. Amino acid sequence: CASSFLTGQETQYF.

The CDR3 loop reads CASSWAAPMVGQQPYEQYF. The DNA for the CDR3 is TGTGCCAGCAGCTGGGCAGCACCAATGGTTGGACAGCAGCCCTACGAGCAGTACTTC. The chain links TRBV7-2 to TRBJ2-7, with TRBD1 as a possible D gene (6 bases). CDR3 size: 19 residues. V lost 4 bases and J 2 bases, leaving 27 bases between the germline ends. Per the germline V gene, CDR1 is SGHTA and CDR2 is FQGNSA. Looking up the rest from reference TRBV7-2 and TRBJ2-7 gives the full variable domain: GAGVSQSPSNKVTEKGKDVELRCDPISGHTALYWYRQSLGQGLEFLIYFQGNSAPDKSGLPSDRFSAERTGGSVSTLTIQRTQQEDSAVYLCASSWAAPMVGQQPYEQYFGPGTRLTVT.

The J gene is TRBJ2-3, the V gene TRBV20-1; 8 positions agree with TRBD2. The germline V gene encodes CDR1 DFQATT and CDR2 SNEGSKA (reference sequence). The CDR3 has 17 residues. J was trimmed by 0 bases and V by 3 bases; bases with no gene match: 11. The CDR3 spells CSASGSSGEPSTDTQYF. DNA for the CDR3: TGCAGTGCTAGTGGCAGTAGCGGGGAGCCTAGCACAGATACGCAGTATTTT.

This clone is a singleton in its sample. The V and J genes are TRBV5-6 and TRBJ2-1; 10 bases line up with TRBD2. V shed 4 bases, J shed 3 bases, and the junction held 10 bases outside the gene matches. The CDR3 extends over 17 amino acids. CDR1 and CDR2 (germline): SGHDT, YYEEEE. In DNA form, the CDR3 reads TGTGCCAGCAGCGCAACCCAGCGGGAGGGTTACTACAATGAGCAGTTCTTC. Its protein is CASSATQREGYYNEQFF.

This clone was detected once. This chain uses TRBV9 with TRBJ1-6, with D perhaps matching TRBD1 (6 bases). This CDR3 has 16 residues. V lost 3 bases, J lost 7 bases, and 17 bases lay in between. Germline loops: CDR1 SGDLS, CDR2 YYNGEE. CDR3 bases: TGTGCCAGCAGCGCACAAGGACAGTCTGCGAATTCACCCCTCCACTTT. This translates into CASSAQGQSANSPLHF.

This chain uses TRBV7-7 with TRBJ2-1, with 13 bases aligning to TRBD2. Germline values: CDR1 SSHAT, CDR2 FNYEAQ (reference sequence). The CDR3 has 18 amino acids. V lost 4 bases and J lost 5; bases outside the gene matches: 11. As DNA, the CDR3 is TGTGCCAGCAGCTCGGGACTAGCGGGATTCCACCACGACAATGAGCAGTTCTTC. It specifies CASSSGLAGFHHDNEQFF.

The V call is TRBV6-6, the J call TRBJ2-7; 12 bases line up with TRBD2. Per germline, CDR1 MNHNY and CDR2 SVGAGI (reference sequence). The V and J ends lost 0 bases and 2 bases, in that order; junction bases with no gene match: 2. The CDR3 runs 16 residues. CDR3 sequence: CASSYSPSGRAYEQYF. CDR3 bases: TGTGCCAGCAGTTACTCCCCTAGCGGGAGGGCCTACGAGCAGTACTTC.

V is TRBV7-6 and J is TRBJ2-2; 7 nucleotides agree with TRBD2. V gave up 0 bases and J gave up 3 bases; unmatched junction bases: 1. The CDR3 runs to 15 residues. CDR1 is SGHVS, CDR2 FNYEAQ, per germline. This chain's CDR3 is CASSLAGGYTGELFF. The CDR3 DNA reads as TGTGCCAGCAGCTTAGCGGGAGGGTACACCGGGGAGCTGTTTTTT.

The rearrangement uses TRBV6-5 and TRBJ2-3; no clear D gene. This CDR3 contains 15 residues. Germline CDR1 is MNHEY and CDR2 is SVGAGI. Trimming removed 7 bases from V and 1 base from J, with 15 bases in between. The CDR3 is CASKSTELGTDTQYF. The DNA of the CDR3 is TGTGCCAGCAAGAGTACAGAGTTGGGCACAGATACGCAGTATTTT.

CDR3 coding DNA: TGTGCCAGCAGTTACTTTAAGGGGATAAGTGAGACCCAGTACTTC. Translated, it gives CASSYFKGISETQYF. V gene TRBV6-2 or TRBV6-3 combines with J gene TRBJ2-5; possibly TRBD1 for D (5 bases). This CDR3 region has 15 residues. Germline V CDR1 and CDR2: MNHEY, SVGEGT. The ends were cut back, 1 base at V and 5 bases at J, with 14 bases in the middle.